The present T cell receptor beta chain was sequenced within a study of regulatory T cells in long-lasting Graves disease (dated by TCRdb to the early 2020s). The study in broad terms: Patients with newly diagnosed Graves' disease had been on antithyroid drugs for under 3 months. Persistent Graves' disease patients were compared with newly diagnosed Graves' disease patients by peripheral blood TCR sequencing and RNA sequencing. TCR sequencing covered some 13 persistent and roughly 20 newly diagnosed Graves' disease patients, 33 samples in total. The study was conducted in China and was registered as a clinical trial. Results and caveats for the whole study, not just this receptor: More public clonotypes were shared among persistent patients (fewer than 3,000) than among newly diagnosed patients (roughly 960). Persistent disease showed preferential use of TRBV28, TRBJ1-2 and TRBJ2-5, whereas newly diagnosed disease favored TRBV20-1 and TRBJ2-1. Only the TCR beta chain was sequenced and analyzed. Lower TCR Shannon entropy and fewer highly expanded clones were observed in persistent Graves' disease patients than in newly diagnosed patients, which suggested clonal expansion. The small sample size was acknowledged by the authors as a limitation that may reduce accuracy. Because the primary lesion, thyroid tissue, could not be accessed, the study looked at peripheral blood alone.

The meaning of the sample's time point label: newly diagnosed GD, antithyroid drugs for less than 3 months. For both TCR sequencing and RNA sequencing, RNA was extracted from PBMCs in TRIzol. The diagnosis of Graves' disease followed American Thyroid Association guidelines. Recruitment of patients was carried out at an endocrinology department in Xi'an, China. From each patient, around 9.3 milliliters of peripheral blood was collected into an EDTA anticoagulant tube. Ficoll Paque Plus density gradient separation was used to isolate PBMCs, and no further T cell sorting was performed. An Agilent 2100 Bioanalyzer and agarose gel were used to check RNA quality, while a NanoDrop 2000 measured RNA concentration. The germline V gene (reference sequence) supplies CDR1 LGHDT and CDR2 YNNKEL. V and J are trimmed by 4 bases and 4 bases, and the gene matches miss 6 bases of the junction. The CDR3 starts with the cysteine, ends with the phenylalanine, and has 15 residues. Only CDR3 DNA remains: 45 bases, in frame from the first base.

The method was multiplex PCR. This sample was sequenced with an Illumina HiSeq 4000. TCR beta libraries were built with iRepertoire HTBI primers and Arm-PCR amplification of CDR3 regions. Before sequencing, the PCR products went through gel purification. The source study handled its data this way. A total of some 65 TRBV and some 13 TRBJ segments were identified across samples and were used for gene usage analysis of CDR3 amino acid clonotypes. COPE and FqMerger were used to merge the filtered high-quality paired reads into contigs. Contigs were aligned with BLAST to IMGT TRBV, TRBD and TRBJ reference genes, and CDR3 was defined per IMGT. Any clonotype with a frequency above 0.1% was classified as a highly expanded clone. Shannon entropy was used to measure repertoire diversity, and the Gini coefficient was used to measure V-J evenness. Public clonotypes were defined as clonotypes shared by more than one individual. In TCRdb, the public reads were trimmed at Q25 with fastp and aligned with MiXCR, with productive beta chains retained. Each CDR3 protein gets just one entry, which takes the most common genes and DNA from the rows behind it. The V and J calls follow TCRdb's processing rather than the paper's. For this sample the table gives around 480,000 distinct CDR3 sequences, of which roughly 15% were detected only once. 25% of the sample lies in the top ten.

This clonotype was recorded many times. Its target antigen remains unknown. Base qualities are not at hand, and no much larger clone is one base apart. These data also formed part of another study, on T cells in Graves' hyperthyroidism and ophthalmopathy. In that second paper, the authors write: A patient counted as having stable Graves' hyperthyroidism if no progression to ophthalmopathy occurred over 18 months of follow-up. Hyperthyroidism patients were aged 18 to 65 years and newly diagnosed, with disease duration of less than 2 months. Patients with uncontrolled infections, other autoimmune diseases, pregnancy or lactation were excluded. Diagnoses relied on clinical symptoms, serum thyroxine and TRAb, thyroid ultrasound and orbital computed tomography. For the first round of RT-PCR on the TCR CDR3, the HTBI primer set was used together with the Qiagen OneStep RT-PCR kit. Most expanded thyroid clonotypes (frequency above 0.001) were also detected in blood, suggesting blood repertoires may reflect thyroid immune responses. Ophthalmopathy was separated from stable hyperthyroidism by a 13 V-J signature model, with over 85% sensitivity and roughly 84% specificity obtained in cross-validation and 80%/75% obtained in testing. In validation, the model predicted progression to ophthalmopathy with roughly 70% sensitivity and around 72% specificity, a median of approximately 6.7 months before onset. To identify TCR V-J signatures that set the groups apart, the researchers used a discovery cohort of 100 patients, made up of 40 to 45 with Graves' ophthalmopathy and some 58 with stable Graves' hyperthyroidism. Whether ophthalmopathy could be predicted prospectively was tested in an independent validation cohort made up of 18 hyperthyroidism patients plus 17 patients who later progressed to ophthalmopathy. The 75 to 100 discovery patients were randomly split 7:3 into training and test sets. In addition, the study compared T-cell repertoires in thyroid tissue and in blood from five to seven Graves' hyperthyroidism patients. After sampling, hyperthyroidism patients received methimazole starting at 30 mg daily, and ophthalmopathy patients received high-dose intravenous methylprednisolone. The libraries were constructed in a second round of multiplex PCR and then size-selected and purified. Paired-end sequencing of the libraries was performed with 100 bp reads on an Illumina HiSeq2000. SOAPnuke was used to process the raw data, throwing out any read that contained adapters or uncalled bases, had a mean Phred below 15, or lacked an exact constant-primer or identifier match. High-quality paired reads were merged using COPE v1.2.5, and each unique nucleotide sequence was defined as a clonotype. MiTCR v1.1 was used to align the clonotypes against IMGT TRBV, TRBD and TRBJ reference segments. The analysis included only V-J combinations with a frequency above 0.0001, which together covered 99% to 99.2% of the repertoires. A TCS score was defined as the ratio of F50 (clonal expansion) to E x V (chaos), with BLOSUM62-based TCRdist applied between CDR3 peptides within each V-J. Welch's t-statistics and random forest reduced several hundred V-J features to 13, which were used in a naive Bayes classifier (R e1071). Sample size was not statistically predetermined, and investigators were not blinded to group allocation. The paper reports TCR Vbeta CDR3 sequencing of over 130 peripheral blood samples: 40 to 45 ophthalmopathy, under 85 hyperthyroidism and around 17 progressor patients.

Here the sequenced sample was peripheral blood mononuclear cells (PBMCs), taken at new diagnosis, from a patient treated with antithyroid drugs. Recombination joined TRBV3-1 with TRBJ1-2; 10 of the junction bases match TRBD1. The clonotype comes from a woman aged 35-65 years with Graves disease. Donor details come from another sample of the same person, matched by shared clones. The CDR3 reads as follows: CASSPRGQGIYGYTF. The sequenced DNA is TGTGCCAGCAGCCCACGGGGACAGGGGATCTATGGCTACACCTTC. Full variable domain (CDR3 extended with the reference TRBV3-1 and TRBJ1-2 proteins): DTAVSQTPKYLVTQMGNDKSIKCEQNLGHDTMYWYKQDSKKFLKIMFSYNNKELIINETVPNRFSPKSPDKAHLNLHINSLELGDSAVYFCASSPRGQGIYGYTFGSGTRLTVV.